These 10 T cell receptor beta chains originate from one sample sequenced in a study of blood T cell repertoires in COVID-19. TCRdb's copy holds only in-frame clones and misses some; the assay was immunoSEQ multiplex PCR. The data hold about 170,000 clones, with 84% observed a single time. The material sequenced was peripheral blood. The origin of the receptors is a woman of 80 years or more with COVID-19, enrolled during active disease.

The chain has TRBV10-3 and TRBJ2-1, with a weak D call TRBD1 (6 bases). V gave up 6 bases and J gave up 7 bases, with 13 bases separating them. CDR1 ENHRY and CDR2 SYGVKD come from the germline V gene. The CDR3 consists of 13 residues. CDR3 nucleotide sequence: TGTGCCATCAGCATACAGGGATGGAATGAGCAGTTCTTC. Its protein is CAISIQGWNEQFF.

The genes are TRBV14 and TRBJ2-2, with TRBD1 identical over 8 bases. The germline gives CDR1 SGHDN, CDR2 FVKESK. The CDR3 runs to 16 residues. Trimming cost V 2 bases and J 3 bases; bases outside gene matches: 5. CDR3 DNA sequence: TGTGCCAGCAGCCAACGGCCAGGGGGCTACACCGGGGAGCTGTTTTTT. It translates to CASSQRPGGYTGELFF.

The chain employs TRBV19 and TRBJ2-3; 9 positions agree with TRBD2. The ends lost 6 bases at V and 0 bases at J; junction bases unmatched: 7. This CDR3 contains 16 residues. CDR1 and CDR2 (germline): LNHDA, SQIVND (reference sequence). CDR3 coding DNA: TGTGCCAGTAGCCCACTGACTAGCGGAAGCACAGATACGCAGTATTTT. Amino acid sequence: CASSPLTSGSTDTQYF.

The J gene is TRBJ1-2, the V gene TRBV30; TRBD1 is a possible D gene (5 bases). CDR3 size: 14 residues. The V gene's germline CDR1 is GTSNPN and CDR2 SVGIG (reference sequence). The V end was cut by 1 base, the J end by 5 bases, with 14 bases between. CDR3 sequence (DNA): TGTGCCTGGAGTGGGTCCTGGGGCATATATGGCTACACCTTC. Translation: CAWSGSWGIYGYTF. The entire variable domain, with the rest obtained from reference TRBV30 and TRBJ1-2, is as follows: SQTIHQWPATLVQPVGSPLSLECTVEGTSNPNLYWYRQAAGRGLQLLFYSVGIGQISSEVPQNLSASRPQDRQFILSSKKLLLSDSGFYLCAWSGSWGIYGYTFGSGTRLTVV.

This clone showed up just once. J is TRBJ2-5 and V is TRBV4-2; 10 bases line up with TRBD2. The CDR3 runs 19 residues. From germline, CDR1 is LGHNA and CDR2 YNFKEQ. V trimming: 1 base; J trimming: 1 base; junction bases outside the gene matches: 12. The CDR3 here is CASSQAGWNSGRPQETQYF. CDR3 DNA: TGTGCCAGCAGCCAAGCGGGGTGGAATAGCGGGAGGCCCCAAGAGACCCAGTACTTC.

As regards this clone: This may come from a read error, since a much larger clone is one base off. The CDR3: CASSWGGYEQYF. The CDR3 bases are TGTGCCAGCAGCTGGGGGGGCTACGAGCAGTACTTC. The chain links TRBV7-9 to TRBJ2-7, with TRBD2 matching 7 bases. The CDR3 loop spans 12 amino acids. Trimming at V came to 4 bases and at J to 3 bases, leaving 0 bases not matched to a gene. From germline, CDR1 is SEHNR and CDR2 FQNEAQ (reference sequence).

V gene TRBV2 combines with J gene TRBJ2-5, with D perhaps matching TRBD2 (5 bases). CDR3 length equals 12 residues. Germline CDR1 reads SNHLY; CDR2 reads FYNNEI. V was cut by 8 bases and J by 5 bases, with 12 bases left in between. The CDR3 reads CASGGMGETQYF. CDR3 sequence (DNA): TGTGCCAGCGGAGGAATGGGGGAGACCCAGTACTTC.

J is TRBJ1-5 and V is TRBV6-4; the match to TRBD1 covers 11 bases. The trim removed 3 bases at V and 6 bases at J, leaving 7 bases unmatched. Germline assignment: CDR1 MRHNA and CDR2 SNTAGT. The CDR3 runs 16 residues. CDR3 sequence (DNA): TGTGCCAGCAGTGAATGCACGGACAGGGGGCGTCAGCCCCAGCATTTT. Its protein is CASSECTDRGRQPQHF.

The V gene is TRBV29-1, the J gene TRBJ1-1; D is undetermined. CDR3 length: 14 residues. From germline, CDR1 is SQVTM and CDR2 ANQGSEA. V was pared by 2 bases and J by 1 base, with 11 bases between. The CDR3 is CSVERLIANTEAFF. CDR3 coding DNA: TGCAGCGTTGAACGGTTAATAGCGAACACTGAAGCTTTCTTT.

In nucleotides, the CDR3 is TGCGCCAGCAGCCAAGGTGGACAGGCGTACCATGGCTACACCTTC. Translating gives CASSQGGQAYHGYTF. The chain links TRBV4-1 to TRBJ1-2; TRBD1 matches at 7 bases. This CDR3 has 15 amino acids. The V and J ends lost 1 base and 6 bases, in that order; junction bases with no gene match: 8. Germline loops: CDR1 MGHRA, CDR2 YSYEKL.